The sequence of this T cell receptor beta chain was determined in a study of T cells in Graves' hyperthyroidism and ophthalmopathy. Study context: Peripheral blood sampling occurred at initial diagnosis, before any treatment.

To note about this clonotype: Its matching antigen is unknown.

Study results and caveats: A median roughly 6.6 months before onset, the model predicted ophthalmopathy.

Germline CDR1 MNHNS, CDR2 SASEGT. The CDR3 covers 14 residues. V was cut by 6 bases and J by 1 base, with 12 bases left in between. The investigators amplified TCR beta CDR3 regions from RNA transcripts. First-round RT-PCR targeting the TCR CDR3 was performed with the HTBI primer set. TCRdb re-derived calls from the multiplex PCR reads in MiXCR, one entry per CDR3 protein. The sample lists a few hundred thousand distinct CDR3 sequences, 21% seen once, with around 48% in the top ten. The sequenced sample consisted of blood. The sequence derives from a woman between 45 and 65 years old with Graves' hyperthyroidism. V usage is TRBV6-1 and J usage is TRBJ1-1, with D possibly matching TRBD1 (6 bases). This chain's CDR3 is CASRRRTANTEAFF. The CDR3, as DNA: TGTGCCAGCAGACGAAGGACAGCGAACACTGAAGCTTTCTTT.